The rows below give T cell receptor beta chains drawn from one sample of a study of blood T cell repertoires in COVID-19. The assay was immunoSEQ multiplex PCR, and TCRdb's table has in-frame clones only and misses some. The profile shows 50,000 to 65,000 clones, approximately 81% of them singletons. The sample comprised peripheral blood. The receptors were gathered from a man aged 35 to 55 with active COVID-19. Each CDR3 is given with its conserved first and last residue. The D gene is left open where the match is weak. Clone size is shown for a subset of rows, as once, few, many or a class of expanded clone.

v_call,d_call,clone_size,j_call,cdr3_nt,cdr3_aa
TRBV5-5,TRBD1,NA,TRBJ2-7,TGTGCCAGCAGCTTGGAGACAGGGTTCTACGAGCAGTACTTC,CASSLETGFYEQYF
TRBV11-2,NA,NA,TRBJ2-3,TGTGCCAGCAGCTTAGTAGTCGGGAGCACAGATACGCAGTATTTT,CASSLVVGSTDTQYF
TRBV9,TRBD2,NA,TRBJ2-7,TGTGCCAGCAGCGTTGGACTAGTTAATGGTCTCTACGAGCAGTACTTC,CASSVGLVNGLYEQYF
TRBV5-1,TRBD2,NA,TRBJ2-1,TGCGCCAGCAGCTTGGAGGCGGGAGACGCCTACAATGAGCAGTTCTTC,CASSLEAGDAYNEQFF
TRBV9,TRBD2,NA,TRBJ2-1,TGTGCCAGCAGCGAGGGACTAGCGGAATCCAATGAGCAGTTCTTC,CASSEGLAESNEQFF
TRBV14,NA,few,TRBJ1-6,TGTGCCAGCAGCCGACAGACCAATAATTCACCCCTCCACTTT,CASSRQTNNSPLHF
TRBV27,TRBD1,NA,TRBJ2-7,TGTGCCAGCAGTTGGGACAGGGAAGGGGAGCAGTACTTC,CASSWDREGEQYF
TRBV27,NA,NA,TRBJ1-1,TGTGCCAGCATGGTAGGGGCCGGCACTGAAGCTTTCTTT,CASMVGAGTEAFF
TRBV19,TRBD1,NA,TRBJ1-5,TGTGCCAGTAGTATTCCCCCACAGGGGACTCAGCCCCAGCATTTT,CASSIPPQGTQPQHF
TRBV5-1,TRBD1,NA,TRBJ1-1,TGCGCCAGCAGCTTCCTGACAGGGGGCGCGGGGACTGAAGCTTTCTTT,CASSFLTGGAGTEAFF
TRBV7-3,NA,NA,TRBJ1-1,TGTGCCAGCAGCACTGGACAGACCACTGAAGCTTTCTTT,CASSTGQTTEAFF